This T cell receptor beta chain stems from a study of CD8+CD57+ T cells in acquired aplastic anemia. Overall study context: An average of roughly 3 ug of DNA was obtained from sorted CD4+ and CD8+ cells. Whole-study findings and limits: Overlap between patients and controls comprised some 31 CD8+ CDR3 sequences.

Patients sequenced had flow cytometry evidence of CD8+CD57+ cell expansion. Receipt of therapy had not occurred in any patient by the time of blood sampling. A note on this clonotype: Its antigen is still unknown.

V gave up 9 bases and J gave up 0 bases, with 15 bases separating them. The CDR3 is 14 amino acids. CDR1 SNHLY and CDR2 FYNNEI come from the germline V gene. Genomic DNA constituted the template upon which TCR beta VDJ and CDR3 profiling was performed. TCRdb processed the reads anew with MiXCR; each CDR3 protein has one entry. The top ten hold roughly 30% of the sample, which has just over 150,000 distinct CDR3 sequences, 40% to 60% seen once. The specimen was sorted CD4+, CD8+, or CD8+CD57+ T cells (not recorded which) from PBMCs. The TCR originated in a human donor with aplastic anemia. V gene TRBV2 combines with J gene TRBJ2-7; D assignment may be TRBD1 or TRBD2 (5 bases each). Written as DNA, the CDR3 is TGTGCCAGGGGTAGAGGGGACGCCTCCTACGAGCAGTACTTC. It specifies CARGRGDASYEQYF.